The clone carrying this T cell receptor beta chain showed up just a few times. Its antigen remains unidentified. Donors were healthy Caucasian individuals from Russia aged roughly 6 to 100. The data were taken from a study of blood T cells in healthy people across ages. Regarding the study as a whole: TCR beta diversity, measured per million T cells, fell in a roughly linear way with age.

Combining a sample-barcoded 5' primer with a J-beta primer mix, a second PCR ran for roughly 7 to 11 cycles. TCRdb redid the calling of the 5' RACE reads with MiXCR, one entry per CDR3 protein. The sample lists around 1.1 million distinct CDR3 sequences; 35% to 40% were seen once. CDR1 and CDR2 (germline): SQVTM, ANQGSEA. The V end was cut by 3 bases, the J end by 3 bases, with 5 bases between. The CDR3 sequence is 12 residues long. Material: blood. This receptor was taken from a man younger than 35 in good health. This chain connects TRBV29-1 to TRBJ2-2; D perhaps matches TRBD2 (5 bases). The CDR3 reads CSVEEDTGELFF. The CDR3 DNA reads as TGCAGCGTTGAGGAGGACACCGGGGAGCTGTTTTTT.